What follows are 3 T cell receptor beta chains derived from one specimen sequenced in a study of beta chain features in type 1 diabetes. Study-wide findings and caveats: Patients with Type 1 diabetes showed moderately but significantly shorter TCRB CDR3s in all four CD4+ subsets.

Every bit of the isolated RNA underwent reverse transcription, so sequencing read expressed TCRB transcripts. Assay used: immunoSEQ multiplex PCR; TCRdb lists only in-frame clones, some missing. The sample lists around 690,000 clones, approximately 13% occurring once. What these receptors recognize is not known. The sequenced sample was naive CD4+ T cells from blood. These receptors were taken from a man aged 30-40 years with type 1 diabetes.

This sequence joins TRBV27 and TRBJ2-2; 7 bases fit TRBD1. The CDR3 is 13 residues long. Trimming removed 8 bases from V and 9 bases from J; junction bases left unmatched: 9. Germline V gives CDR1 MNHEY, CDR2 SMNVEV (reference sequence). CDR3 coding DNA: TGTGCCAGCCTGGCCACAGGGGAGCGGGAGCTGTTTTTT. It translates to CASLATGERELFF.

Only a few counts were recorded for this clone. Here the CDR3 DNA reads TGTGCCAGCAGCTCCCACTGGACTAGCGGGTTAAGCACAGATACGCAGTATTTT. Residues: CASSSHWTSGLSTDTQYF. The chain couples TRBV7-9 to TRBJ2-3; 11 bases are a match to TRBD2. Germline lookup yields CDR1 SEHNR and CDR2 FQNEAQ (reference sequence). The CDR3 length is 18 residues. V lost 4 bases, J lost 0 bases, and 9 bases stayed unmatched.

This clone has a handful of counts. This chain connects TRBV25-1 to TRBJ1-4, with TRBD1 matching 9 bases. The CDR3 extends over 15 amino acids. The J segment lost 2 bases and the V segment lost 6 bases, leaving 4 bases of the junction unmatched. CDR1 is MGHDK, CDR2 SYGVNS, per germline. In nucleotides, the CDR3 is TGTGCCAGCAGCCCCGGGACAGGGACTAATGAAAAACTGTTTTTT. Translating gives CASSPGTGTNEKLFF. Filled out from reference TRBV25-1 and TRBJ1-4, the complete variable domain reads EADIYQTPRYLVIGTGKKITLECSQTMGHDKMYWYQQDPGMELHLIHYSYGVNSTEKGDLSSESTVSRIRTEHFPLTLESARPSHTSQYLCASSPGTGTNEKLFFGSGTQLSVL.